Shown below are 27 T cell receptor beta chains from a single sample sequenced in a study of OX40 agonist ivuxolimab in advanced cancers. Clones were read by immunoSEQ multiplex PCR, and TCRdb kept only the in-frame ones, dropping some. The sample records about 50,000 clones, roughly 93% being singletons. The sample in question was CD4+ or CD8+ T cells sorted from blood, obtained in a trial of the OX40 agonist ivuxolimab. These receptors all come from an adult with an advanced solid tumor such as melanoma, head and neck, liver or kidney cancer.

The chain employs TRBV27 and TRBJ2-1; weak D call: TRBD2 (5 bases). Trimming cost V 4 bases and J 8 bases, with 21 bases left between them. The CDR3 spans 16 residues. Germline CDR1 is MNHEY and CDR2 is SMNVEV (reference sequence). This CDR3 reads CASSSTFGGYGDEQFF. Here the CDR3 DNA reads TGTGCCAGCAGTTCAACCTTCGGCGGGTACGGGGATGAGCAGTTCTTC.

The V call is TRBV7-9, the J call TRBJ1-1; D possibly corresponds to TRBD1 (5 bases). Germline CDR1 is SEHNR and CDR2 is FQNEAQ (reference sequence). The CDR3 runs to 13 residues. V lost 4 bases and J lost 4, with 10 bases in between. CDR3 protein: CASSWSGGTEAFF. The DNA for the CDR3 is TGTGCCAGCAGCTGGTCGGGGGGCACTGAAGCTTTCTTT.

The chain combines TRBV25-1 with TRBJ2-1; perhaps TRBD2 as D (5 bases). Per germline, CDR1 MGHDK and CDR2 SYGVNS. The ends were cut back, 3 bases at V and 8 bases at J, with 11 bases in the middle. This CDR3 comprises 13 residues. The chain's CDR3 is CASSDGGRDEQFF. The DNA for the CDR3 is TGTGCCAGCAGTGATGGAGGTCGAGATGAGCAGTTCTTC. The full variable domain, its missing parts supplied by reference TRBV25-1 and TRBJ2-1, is EADIYQTPRYLVIGTGKKITLECSQTMGHDKMYWYQQDPGMELHLIHYSYGVNSTEKGDLSSESTVSRIRTEHFPLTLESARPSHTSQYLCASSDGGRDEQFFGPGTRLTVL.

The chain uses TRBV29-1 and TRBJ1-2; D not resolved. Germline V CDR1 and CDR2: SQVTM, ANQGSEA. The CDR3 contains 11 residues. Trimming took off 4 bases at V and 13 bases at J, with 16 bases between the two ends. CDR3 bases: TGCAGCGTTGGCCAAGAGCTCTCGACCACCTTC. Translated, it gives CSVGQELSTTF.

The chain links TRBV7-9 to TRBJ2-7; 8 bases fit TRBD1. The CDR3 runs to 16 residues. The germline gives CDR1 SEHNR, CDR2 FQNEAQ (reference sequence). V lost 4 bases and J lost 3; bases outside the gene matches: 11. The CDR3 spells CASSSPRDRGGYEQYF. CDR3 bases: TGTGCCAGCAGCTCCCCTCGCGACAGGGGAGGCTACGAGCAGTACTTC.

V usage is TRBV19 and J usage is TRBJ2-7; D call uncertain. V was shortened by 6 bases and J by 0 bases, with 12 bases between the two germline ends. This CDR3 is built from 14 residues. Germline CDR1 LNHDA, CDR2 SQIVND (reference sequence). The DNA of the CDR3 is TGTGCCAGTAGCCTCGTCGCAGGCTCCTACGAGCAGTACTTC. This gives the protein CASSLVAGSYEQYF.

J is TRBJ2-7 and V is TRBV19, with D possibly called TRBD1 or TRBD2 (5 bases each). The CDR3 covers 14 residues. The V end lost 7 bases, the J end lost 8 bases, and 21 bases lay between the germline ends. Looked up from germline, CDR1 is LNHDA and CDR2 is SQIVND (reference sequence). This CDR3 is CASTSGTDTVQQYF. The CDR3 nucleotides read TGTGCCAGTACCTCCGGGACCGATACCGTCCAGCAGTACTTC.

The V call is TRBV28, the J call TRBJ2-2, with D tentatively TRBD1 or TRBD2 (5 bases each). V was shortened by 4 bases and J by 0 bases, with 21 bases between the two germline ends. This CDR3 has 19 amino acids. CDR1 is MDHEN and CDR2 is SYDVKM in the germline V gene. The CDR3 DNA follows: TGTGCCAGCAGTTCCTCCCCCGGGACGGCTAGGGCGAACACCGGGGAGCTGTTTTTT. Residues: CASSSSPGTARANTGELFF. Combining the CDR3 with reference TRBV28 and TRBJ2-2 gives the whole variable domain DVKVTQSSRYLVKRTGEKVFLECVQDMDHENMFWYRQDPGLGLRLIYFSYDVKMKEKGDIPEGYSVSREKKERFSLILESASTNQTSMYLCASSSSPGTARANTGELFFGEGSRLTVL.

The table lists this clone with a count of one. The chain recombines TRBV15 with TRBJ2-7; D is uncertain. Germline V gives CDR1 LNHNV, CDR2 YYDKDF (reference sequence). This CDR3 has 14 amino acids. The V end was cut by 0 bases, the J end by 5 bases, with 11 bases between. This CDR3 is CATSRDAQLDEQYF. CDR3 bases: TGTGCCACCAGCAGAGATGCCCAACTTGACGAGCAGTACTTC.

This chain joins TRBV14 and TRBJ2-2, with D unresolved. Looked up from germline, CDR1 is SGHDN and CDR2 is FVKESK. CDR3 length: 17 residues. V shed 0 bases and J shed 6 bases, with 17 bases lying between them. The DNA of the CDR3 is TGTGCCAGCAGCCAAGATCCCGGGCTTGGGCAGGCCGGGGAGCTGTTTTTT. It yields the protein CASSQDPGLGQAGELFF.

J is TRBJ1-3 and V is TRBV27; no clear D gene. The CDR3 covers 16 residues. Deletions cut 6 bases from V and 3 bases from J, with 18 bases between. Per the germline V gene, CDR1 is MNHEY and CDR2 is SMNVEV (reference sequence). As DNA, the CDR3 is TGTGCCAGCAGCTGGGGTCCAGGATATAGTGGAAACACCATATATTTT. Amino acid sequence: CASSWGPGYSGNTIYF.

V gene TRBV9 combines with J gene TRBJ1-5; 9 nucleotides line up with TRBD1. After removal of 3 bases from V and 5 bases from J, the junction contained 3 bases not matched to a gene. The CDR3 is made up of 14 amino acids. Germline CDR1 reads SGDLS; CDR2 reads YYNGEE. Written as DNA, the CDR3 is TGTGCCAGCAGCGAACAGGGGGCATATCAGCCCCAGCATTTT. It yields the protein CASSEQGAYQPQHF. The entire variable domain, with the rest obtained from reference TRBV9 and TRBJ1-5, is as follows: DSGVTQTPKHLITATGQRVTLRCSPRSGDLSVYWYQQSLDQGLQFLIQYYNGEERAKGNILERFSAQQFPDLHSELNLSSLELGDSALYFCASSEQGAYQPQHFGDGTRLSIL.

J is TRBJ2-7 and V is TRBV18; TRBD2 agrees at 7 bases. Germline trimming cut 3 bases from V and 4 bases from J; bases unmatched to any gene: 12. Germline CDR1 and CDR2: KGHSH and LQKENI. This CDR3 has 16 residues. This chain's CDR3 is CASSPLSGTTDYEQYF. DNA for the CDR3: TGTGCCAGCTCACCCCTTTCCGGGACTACCGATTACGAGCAGTACTTC.

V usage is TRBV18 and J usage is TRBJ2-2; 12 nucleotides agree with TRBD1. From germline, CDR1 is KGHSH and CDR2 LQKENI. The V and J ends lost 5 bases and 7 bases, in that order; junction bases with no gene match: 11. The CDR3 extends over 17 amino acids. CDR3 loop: CASSAGTGGASIGELFF. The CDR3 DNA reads TGTGCCAGCTCAGCCGGGACAGGGGGCGCAAGTATCGGGGAGCTGTTTTTT.

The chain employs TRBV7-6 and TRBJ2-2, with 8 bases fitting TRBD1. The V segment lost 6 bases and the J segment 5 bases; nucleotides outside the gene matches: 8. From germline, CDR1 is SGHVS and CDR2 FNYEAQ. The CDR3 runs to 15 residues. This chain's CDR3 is CASSSRTGRTGELFF. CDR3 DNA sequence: TGTGCCAGCAGTTCAAGGACAGGGCGTACCGGGGAGCTGTTTTTT.

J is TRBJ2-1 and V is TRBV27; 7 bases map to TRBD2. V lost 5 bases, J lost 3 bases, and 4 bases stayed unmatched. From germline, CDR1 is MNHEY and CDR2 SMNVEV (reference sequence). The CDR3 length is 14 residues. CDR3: CASSLGGNYNEQFF. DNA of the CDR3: TGTGCCAGCAGTCTCGGGGGGAACTACAATGAGCAGTTCTTC.

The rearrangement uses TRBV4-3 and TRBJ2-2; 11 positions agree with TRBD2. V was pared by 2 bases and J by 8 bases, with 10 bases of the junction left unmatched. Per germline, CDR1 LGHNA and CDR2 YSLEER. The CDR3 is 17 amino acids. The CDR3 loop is CASSQPVGLAGPGELFF. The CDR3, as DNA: TGCGCCAGCAGCCAACCGGTAGGACTAGCGGGTCCTGGGGAGCTGTTTTTT.

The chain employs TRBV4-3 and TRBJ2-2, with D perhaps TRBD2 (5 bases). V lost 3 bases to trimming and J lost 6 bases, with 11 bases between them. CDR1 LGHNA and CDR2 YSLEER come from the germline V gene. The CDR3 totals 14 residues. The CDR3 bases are TGCGCCAGCAGCCACGGGGAAGGCCCCGGGGAGCTGTTTTTT. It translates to CASSHGEGPGELFF.

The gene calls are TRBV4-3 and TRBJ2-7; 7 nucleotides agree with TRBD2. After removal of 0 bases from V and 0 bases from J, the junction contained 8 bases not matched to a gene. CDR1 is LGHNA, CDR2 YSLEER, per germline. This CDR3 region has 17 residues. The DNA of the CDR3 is TGCGCCAGCAGCCAAGATGGCAGTAGCGGGTTCTCCTACGAGCAGTACTTC. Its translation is CASSQDGSSGFSYEQYF.

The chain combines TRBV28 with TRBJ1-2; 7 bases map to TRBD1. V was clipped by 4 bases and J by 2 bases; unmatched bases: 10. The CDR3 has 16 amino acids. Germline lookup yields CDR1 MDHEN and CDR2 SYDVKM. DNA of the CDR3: TGTGCCAGCAGTTCCCCCGCGGGCAGGGGGAACTATGGCTACACCTTC. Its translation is CASSSPAGRGNYGYTF.

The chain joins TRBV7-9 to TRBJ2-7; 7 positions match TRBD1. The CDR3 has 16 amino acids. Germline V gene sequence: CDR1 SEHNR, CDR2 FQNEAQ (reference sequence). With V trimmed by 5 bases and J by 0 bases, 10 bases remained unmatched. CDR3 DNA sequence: TGTGCCAGCAGCGTATCGCCGGGACAGAACTCCTACGAGCAGTACTTC. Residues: CASSVSPGQNSYEQYF.

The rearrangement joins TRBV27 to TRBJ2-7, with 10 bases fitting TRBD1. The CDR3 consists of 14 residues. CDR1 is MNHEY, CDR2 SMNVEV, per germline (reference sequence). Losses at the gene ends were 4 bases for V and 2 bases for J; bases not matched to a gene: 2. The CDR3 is CASSYGQGAYEQYF. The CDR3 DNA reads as TGTGCCAGCAGTTACGGACAGGGGGCCTACGAGCAGTACTTC.

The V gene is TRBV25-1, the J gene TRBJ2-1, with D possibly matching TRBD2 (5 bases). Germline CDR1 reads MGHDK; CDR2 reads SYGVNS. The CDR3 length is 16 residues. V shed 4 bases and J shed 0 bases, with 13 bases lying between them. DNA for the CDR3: TGTGCCAGCAGTGGAAGGACTTCGAGCTCCTACAATGAGCAGTTCTTC. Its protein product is CASSGRTSSSYNEQFF.

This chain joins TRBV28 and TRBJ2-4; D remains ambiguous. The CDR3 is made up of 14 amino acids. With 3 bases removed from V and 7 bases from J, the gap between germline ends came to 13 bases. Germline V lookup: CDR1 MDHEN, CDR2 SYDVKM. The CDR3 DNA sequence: TGTGCCAGCAGTTTTACTGCAGGCCGGAACATTCAGTACTTC. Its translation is CASSFTAGRNIQYF.

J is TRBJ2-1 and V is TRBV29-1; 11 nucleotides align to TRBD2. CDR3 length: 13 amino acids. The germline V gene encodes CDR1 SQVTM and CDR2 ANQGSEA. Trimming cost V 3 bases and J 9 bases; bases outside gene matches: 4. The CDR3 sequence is CSVDVLAGVEQFF. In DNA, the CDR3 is TGCAGCGTTGATGTACTAGCGGGAGTTGAGCAGTTCTTC.

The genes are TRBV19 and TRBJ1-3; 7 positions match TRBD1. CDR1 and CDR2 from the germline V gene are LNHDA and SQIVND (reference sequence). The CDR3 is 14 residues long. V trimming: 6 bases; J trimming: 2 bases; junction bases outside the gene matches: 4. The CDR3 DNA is TGTGCCAGTAGACACAGGGGTCCTGGAAACACCATATATTTT. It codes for CASRHRGPGNTIYF. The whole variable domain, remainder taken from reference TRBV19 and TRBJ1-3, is DGGITQSPKYLFRKEGQNVTLSCEQNLNHDAMYWYRQDPGQGLRLIYYSQIVNDFQKGDIAEGYSVSREKKESFPLTVTSAQKNPTAFYLCASRHRGPGNTIYFGEGSWLTVV.

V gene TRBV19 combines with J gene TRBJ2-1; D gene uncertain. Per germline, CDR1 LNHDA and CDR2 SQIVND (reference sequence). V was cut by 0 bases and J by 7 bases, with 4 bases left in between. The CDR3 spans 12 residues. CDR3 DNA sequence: TGTGCCAGTAGTATAGACCTAAATGAGCAGTTCTTC. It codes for CASSIDLNEQFF. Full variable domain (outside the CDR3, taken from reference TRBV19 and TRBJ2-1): DGGITQSPKYLFRKEGQNVTLSCEQNLNHDAMYWYRQDPGQGLRLIYYSQIVNDFQKGDIAEGYSVSREKKESFPLTVTSAQKNPTAFYLCASSIDLNEQFFGPGTRLTVL.